This is a list of T cell receptor beta chains from one sample in a study of T cell repertoires in cytomegalovirus infection. These receptors' antigens are unknown. TCRdb processed the reads anew with MiXCR; each CDR3 protein has one entry. Among about 900,000 distinct CDR3 sequences listed, 30% to 40% were seen once. The sequencing here drew on cultured CD8+ T cells from PBMCs, taken from culture after CMV antigen stimulation. The receptors were sampled from a human donor in good health (CMV status not recorded). Some clones in this sample may be carry-over from other donors' samples. The conserved cysteine and the conserved F or W are not part of the CDR3 here. Clone size is not always given. Where it is, it says once, few, many or a class for expanded clones.

v_call: TRBV12-3/TRBV12-4
clone_size: many
cdr3_aa: ASSNRGSNQPQH

v_call: TRBV7-8
clone_size: many
cdr3_aa: ASSFSLAGGPDTQY

v_call: TRBV7-3
clone_size: many
cdr3_aa: ASSQRPGQYTEAF

v_call: TRBV6-5
clone_size: few
cdr3_aa: ASSYGLGSTDTQY

v_call: TRBV7-9
clone_size: few
cdr3_aa: ASNPGTGPEAF

v_call: TRBV4-1
clone_size: few
cdr3_aa: ASSQTVGKSRMTEAF

v_call: TRBV12-3/TRBV12-4
clone_size: -
cdr3_aa: ASRAPLLRPDYGYT

v_call: TRBV10-3
clone_size: -
cdr3_aa: AISDPSLSFRPNMNTEAF

v_call: TRBV27
clone_size: few
cdr3_aa: ASSYGKTYEQY

v_call: TRBV15
clone_size: -
cdr3_aa: ATSRDLKENEQF

v_call: TRBV20-1
clone_size: few
cdr3_aa: SATSGGATGELF

v_call: TRBV15
clone_size: -
cdr3_aa: ATSQGQGRGYT

v_call: TRBV28
clone_size: few
cdr3_aa: ASRGYRGPTYNEQF

v_call: TRBV25-1
clone_size: few
cdr3_aa: ASSEWRGSAYEQY

v_call: TRBV27
clone_size: -
cdr3_aa: ASSLRGTGGTDTQY

v_call: TRBV7-2
clone_size: many
cdr3_aa: ASSLGMLY

v_call: TRBV9
clone_size: -
cdr3_aa: ASSVGGQGATEAF

v_call: TRBV7-9
clone_size: few
cdr3_aa: ASSLPGPGMGEQY

v_call: TRBV27
clone_size: few
cdr3_aa: ASSLSPTGQPQH

v_call: TRBV3-1
clone_size: once
cdr3_aa: ASSQEAGAISGANVLT

v_call: TRBV18
clone_size: -
cdr3_aa: ASSPLPGLYNEQF

v_call: TRBV27
clone_size: many
cdr3_aa: ASTPGLGNTEAF

v_call: TRBV5-6
clone_size: many
cdr3_aa: ASSLETANEQF

v_call: TRBV6-1
clone_size: many
cdr3_aa: ASSGRAGGIQPQH

v_call: TRBV7-9
clone_size: few
cdr3_aa: ASGPSFYGWTGGSYNEQF

v_call: TRBV5-6
clone_size: -
cdr3_aa: ASSVSGARTYNSPLH

v_call: TRBV7-8
clone_size: few
cdr3_aa: ASSLGFGQGVNIQY

v_call: TRBV6-5
clone_size: -
cdr3_aa: ASSEQGWPYGYT

v_call: TRBV27
clone_size: -
cdr3_aa: ASSFSQGDLNYGYT

v_call: TRBV7-6
clone_size: many
cdr3_aa: ASSYDSSSGNTIY

v_call: TRBV19
clone_size: -
cdr3_aa: ASSIIRDRGNSPLH

v_call: TRBV4-2
clone_size: -
cdr3_aa: ASSQDRQGVYYEQY

v_call: TRBV19
clone_size: -
cdr3_aa: ASSKGTAYLNTGELF

v_call: TRBV24-1
clone_size: many
cdr3_aa: ATSEGQGTKNIQY

v_call: TRBV12-3/TRBV12-4
clone_size: few
cdr3_aa: ASRTVYGYT

v_call: TRBV7-6
clone_size: -
cdr3_aa: ASSLAPAGRTDTQY

v_call: TRBV14
clone_size: many
cdr3_aa: ASSQDHLGLSTDTQY

v_call: TRBV7-6
clone_size: many
cdr3_aa: ASRPDTGRASGANVLT

v_call: TRBV7-2
clone_size: many
cdr3_aa: ASSLRQGALDEQY

v_call: TRBV4-1
clone_size: many
cdr3_aa: ASSQGSGNQPQH

v_call: TRBV13
clone_size: -
cdr3_aa: ASSFWGQGPEAF

v_call: TRBV10-3
clone_size: few
cdr3_aa: AISPTTDRDYEQY

v_call: TRBV27
clone_size: -
cdr3_aa: ASTRGVGQPQH

v_call: TRBV15
clone_size: -
cdr3_aa: ATSRDDQGTSEQY

v_call: TRBV7-9
clone_size: -
cdr3_aa: ASSRANTYYGYT

v_call: TRBV11-2
clone_size: -
cdr3_aa: ASSSWDARDPDTQY

v_call: TRBV14
clone_size: -
cdr3_aa: ASSQDFSGSAGDQF

v_call: TRBV29-1
clone_size: few
cdr3_aa: SVEEGQLDYGYT

v_call: TRBV15
clone_size: few
cdr3_aa: ATSRIQGISNQPQH

v_call: TRBV2
clone_size: -
cdr3_aa: ASSEYETPVETQY

v_call: TRBV4-3
clone_size: few
cdr3_aa: ASSHSILEGADGYT

v_call: TRBV7-9
clone_size: -
cdr3_aa: ASRLGQSIGELF